One and the same sample provided the 10 T cell receptor beta chains below, sequenced in a study of blood T cell repertoires in COVID-19. The table came from immunoSEQ multiplex PCR; TCRdb's copy has only in-frame clones and leaves some out. Here the sample spans fewer than 150,000 clones, roughly four fifths being singletons. Material: peripheral blood. Every receptor here comes from a human donor in a cohort sampled during active COVID-19.

In DNA, the CDR3 is TGTGCCAGCAGCTCTCCCACAGGGGACCCTTACGAGCAGTACTTC. Translated: CASSSPTGDPYEQYF. V is TRBV5-5 and J is TRBJ2-7; 7 nucleotides line up with TRBD1. J was trimmed by 4 bases and V by 3 bases; bases with no gene match: 10. Germline V gene data show CDR1 as SGHKS and CDR2 as YYEKEE (reference sequence). The CDR3 is 15 residues long.

The gene calls are TRBV6-6 and TRBJ1-2, with 8 bases aligning to TRBD1. The CDR3 consists of 16 residues. The V segment lost 2 bases and the J segment 3 bases; nucleotides outside the gene matches: 8. CDR1 is MNHNY, CDR2 SVGAGI, per germline (reference sequence). CDR3: CASSYGYRQGHYGYTF. The CDR3, as DNA: TGTGCCAGCAGTTACGGCTACAGACAGGGGCACTATGGCTACACCTTC.

The chain has TRBV6-5 and TRBJ1-2; 7 nucleotides agree with TRBD1. Unmatched junction bases numbered 6, after V lost 8 bases and J lost 3 bases. The CDR3 runs 13 residues. The germline gives CDR1 MNHEY, CDR2 SVGAGI. As DNA, the CDR3 is TGTGCCAGCGCTAGGGACAGATACTATGGCTACACCTTC. Its translation: CASARDRYYGYTF.

The chain links TRBV9 to TRBJ2-3, with a tentative D call TRBD2 (6 bases). Germline loops: CDR1 SGDLS, CDR2 YYNGEE. The CDR3 is 14 residues long. V was clipped by 2 bases and J by 5 bases, with 12 bases between them. The DNA for the CDR3 is TGTGCCAGCAGCGTCGAACTAGCAGGAGATACGCAGTATTTT. Protein sequence: CASSVELAGDTQYF.

With respect to this clone: The junction does not match germline at one end; this may be a read error. This specimen includes other DNA sequences encoding the same CDR3. This chain links TRBV19 with TRBJ1-4, with D tentatively TRBD1 (6 bases). The CDR3 loop spans 13 amino acids. Germline V gene sequence: CDR1 LNHDA, CDR2 SQIVND (reference sequence). CDR3 sequence: CASEANRDEKLFF. The DNA for the CDR3 is TGTGCCAGTGAGGCGAACAGGGATGAAAAACTGTTCTTT. The variable domain in full, with the rest retrieved from reference TRBV19 and TRBJ1-4, is DGGITQSPKYLFRKEGQNVTLSCEQNLNHDAMYWYRQDPGQGLRLIYYSQIVNDFQKGDIAEGYSVSREKKESFPLTVTSAQKNPTAFYLCASEANRDEKLFFGSGTQLSVL.

The gene calls are TRBV18 and TRBJ1-1; D may be TRBD1 (5 bases). This CDR3 is 13 amino acids long. The V end was cut by 6 bases, the J end by 1 base, with 9 bases between. From germline, CDR1 is KGHSH and CDR2 LQKENI. CDR3 in amino acids: CASSNDRNTEAFF. The CDR3 region has the DNA TGTGCCAGCTCCAACGACAGGAACACTGAAGCTTTCTTT.

The V call is TRBV5-6, the J call TRBJ2-7, with D tentatively TRBD1 (6 bases). The V gene lost 0 bases and the J gene lost 7 bases, with 17 bases spanning the gap. Germline V gene data show CDR1 as SGHDT and CDR2 as YYEEEE. This CDR3 region has 15 residues. The CDR3 DNA reads as TGTGCCAGCAGCTTGGTAGGCAGGGGCCGTTGGGAGCAGTACTTC. This gives the protein CASSLVGRGRWEQYF.

This chain uses TRBV6-6 with TRBJ1-1; D is unclear. Trimming took off 0 bases at V and 0 bases at J, with 8 bases between the two ends. Germline V gene lookup returns CDR1 MNHNY and CDR2 SVGAGI (reference sequence). The CDR3 loop spans 15 amino acids. This CDR3 reads CASSYSSVLNTEAFF. The CDR3 bases are TGTGCCAGCAGTTACTCGTCGGTACTGAACACTGAAGCTTTCTTT.

The chain combines TRBV4-1 with TRBJ2-3; D remains ambiguous. V was shortened by 4 bases and J by 4 bases, with 9 bases between the two germline ends. The CDR3 has 13 amino acids. The V gene's germline CDR1 is MGHRA and CDR2 YSYEKL. The CDR3 sequence is CASSRYLADTQYF. As DNA, the CDR3 is TGCGCCAGCAGCCGGTACTTAGCAGATACGCAGTATTTT.

V gene TRBV30 combines with J gene TRBJ1-2, with D hard to call. This CDR3 has 12 residues. The V end lost 3 bases, the J end lost 5 bases, and 10 bases lay between the germline ends. The V gene's germline CDR1 is GTSNPN and CDR2 SVGIG (reference sequence). The CDR3 nucleotides are TGTGCCTGGAGCGCGGGGAGATATGGCTACACCTTC. Translated, it gives CAWSAGRYGYTF. Complete variable domain (other parts from reference TRBV30 and TRBJ1-2): SQTIHQWPATLVQPVGSPLSLECTVEGTSNPNLYWYRQAAGRGLQLLFYSVGIGQISSEVPQNLSASRPQDRQFILSSKKLLLSDSGFYLCAWSAGRYGYTFGSGTRLTVV.